This T cell receptor (beta chain) stems from a study of PD-1 blockade in classical Hodgkin lymphoma. Method: immunoSEQ multiplex PCR; TCRdb's copy keeps in-frame clones and lacks some. Of about 12,000 clones listed, 79% are singletons. Study-wide results and caveats: A significant rise in TCR diversity was seen by C4D1 for CD4+ cells but not for CD8+ cells. Lower baseline TCR diversity was reported for newly diagnosed patients than for healthy donors. The authors excluded patients who started nivolumab under 1 year after ASCT.

Concerning this clone: No antigen is known for it.

Following autologous stem cell transplantation, relapse occurred in every patient, and exposure to brentuximab vedotin varied. CD4+ T cells were purified from thawed PBMCs by negative selection. The specimen comprised CD4+ T cells from blood, sampled at baseline. The sequence was collected from a human donor with classical Hodgkin lymphoma.

This chain's CDR3 is CASSLAGQGPYEQYF. Written as DNA, the CDR3 is TGCGCCAGCAGCTTGGCCGGACAGGGCCCCTACGAGCAGTACTTC. V gene TRBV5-1 combines with J gene TRBJ2-7; 8 bases fit TRBD1. CDR3 length: 15 amino acids. With V trimmed by 0 bases and J by 2 bases, 4 bases remained unmatched. Germline V CDR1 and CDR2: SGHRS, YFSETQ.